This T cell receptor beta chain was sequenced in a study of radiotherapy plus CTLA-4 blockade in lung cancer. Study information: 18% of patients responded objectively, and around 32% achieved disease control. Study-wide points: Alongside interferon-beta, early blood T cell clone dynamics were reportedly the best predictor of response. Expansion of tumor-derived TCR clones was observed in blood after radiotherapy plus ipilimumab.

Generated by immunoSEQ multiplex PCR, the TCRdb table keeps only in-frame clones and is missing some. The data show roughly 100,000 clones, 85% seen once. Deletions cut 7 bases from V and 3 bases from J, with 12 bases between. The CDR3 spans 12 residues. Germline CDR1 is SQVTM and CDR2 is ANQGSEA. Ipilimumab-mediated CTLA-4 blockade plus focal radiation was given to patients having chemo-refractory metastatic non-small-cell lung cancer. This clone was seen a few times. Antigen: not known. The rearrangement uses TRBV29-1 and TRBJ1-1; no reliable D call. The starting material was peripheral blood, obtained from a patient treated with radiotherapy plus ipilimumab. The TCR originated in a human donor with non-small cell lung cancer that progressed on radiotherapy plus ipilimumab. Some clones in this sample may be carry-over from other donors' samples. The CDR3 loop is CSGGEEYTEAFF. DNA for the CDR3: TGCAGCGGCGGGGAGGAGTACACTGAAGCTTTCTTT.